The 19 T cell receptor beta chains in this list originate from one sample, sequenced in a study of response to subunit inactivated influenza vaccine. MiXCR was run by TCRdb on the RT-PCR reads, yielding one entry per CDR3 protein. This sample has hundreds of thousands of distinct CDR3 sequences; 6% to 9% occur once, and the top ten carry approximately 12%. The material was PBMCs from blood, obtained 23 months after vaccination. The receptors were gathered from a man aged 50 to 69 who received an inactivated influenza vaccine.

This clonotype was counted a few times. This chain connects TRBV7-6 to TRBJ2-1, with a tentative D call TRBD1 (6 bases). Per germline, CDR1 SGHVS and CDR2 FNYEAQ. Deletions cut 5 bases from V and 7 bases from J, with 18 bases between. The CDR3 totals 15 residues. Here the CDR3 DNA reads TGTGCCAGCAGCCCCCCCGGACAGATTATTAATGAGCAGTTCTTC. Protein: CASSPPGQIINEQFF.

This clonotype showed up many times. The chain couples TRBV5-1 to TRBJ1-2, with D possibly matching TRBD1 (6 bases). Germline values: CDR1 SGHRS, CDR2 YFSETQ. Deletions cut 0 bases from V and 8 bases from J, with 8 bases between. This CDR3 region has 12 residues. The CDR3 protein is CASSLGRGGYTF. CDR3 sequence (DNA): TGCGCCAGCAGCTTGGGCAGGGGCGGCTACACCTTC.

V gene TRBV5-5 combines with J gene TRBJ2-3, with D possibly TRBD2 on 5 matching bases. The V end lost 4 bases, the J end lost 4 bases, and 13 bases lay between the germline ends. This CDR3 region has 14 residues. CDR1 and CDR2 from the germline V gene are SGHKS and YYEKEE (reference sequence). CDR3 sequence: CASSRSPGSDTQYF. The CDR3 region has the DNA TGTGCCAGCAGCCGATCTCCGGGGTCAGATACGCAGTATTTT.

The V gene is TRBV30, the J gene TRBJ2-4; maybe TRBD2 (5 bases). Germline CDR1 and CDR2: GTSNPN and SVGIG (reference sequence). With 5 bases removed from V and 1 base from J, the gap between germline ends came to 9 bases. The CDR3 extends over 13 amino acids. Written as DNA, the CDR3 is TGTGCCTGGGGAGGAGCGGCCAAAAACATTCAGTACTTC. Its protein is CAWGGAAKNIQYF.

Many counts were recorded for this clonotype. The rearrangement uses TRBV7-2 and TRBJ2-7; 8 nucleotides agree with TRBD1. The CDR3 length is 16 residues. V dropped 5 bases and J dropped 2; count of bases not matched to a gene: 11. CDR1 and CDR2 from the germline V gene are SGHTA and FQGNSA. DNA for the CDR3: TGTGCCAGCAGCCCTGGGCCGGGACAGGAGACCTACGAGCAGTACTTC. Protein: CASSPGPGQETYEQYF.

This clonotype was observed a handful of times. This chain connects TRBV11-3 to TRBJ2-3; possibly TRBD1 for D (5 bases). With 1 base removed from V and 0 bases from J, the gap between germline ends came to 11 bases. The CDR3 runs to 16 residues. The V gene's germline CDR1 is SGHNT and CDR2 YENEEA. CDR3 in amino acids: CASSLGRRASTDTQYF. The CDR3 region has the DNA TGTGCCAGCAGCTTAGGGCGCAGGGCAAGCACAGATACGCAGTATTTT.

This clonotype appeared a few times. This rearrangement joins TRBV6-5 to TRBJ1-6; TRBD1 matches at 9 bases. The junction had 9 bases not matched to a gene; V was cut back by 2 bases and J by 7 bases. Germline V gene lookup returns CDR1 MNHEY and CDR2 SVGAGI. The length of the CDR3 is 17 residues. In DNA, the CDR3 is TGTGCCAGCAGTTACGACGGGGACAGGGTTGGAAATTCACCCCTCCACTTT. Amino acids: CASSYDGDRVGNSPLHF.

This clonotype was recorded a few times. The chain has TRBV20-1 and TRBJ2-4, with unresolved D. The V and J ends lost 1 base and 1 base respectively, with 5 bases between them. This CDR3 comprises 13 residues. Germline lookup yields CDR1 DFQATT and CDR2 SNEGSKA (reference sequence). CDR3 protein: CSARGDAKNIQYF. CDR3 sequence (DNA): TGCAGTGCTAGAGGGGATGCCAAAAACATTCAGTACTTC.

This clonotype was seen repeatedly, ten times or more. The V gene is TRBV10-3, the J gene TRBJ1-1; perhaps TRBD1 as D (6 bases). In germline, CDR1 is ENHRY, CDR2 SYGVKD. V was pared by 2 bases and J by 4 bases, with 17 bases between. This CDR3 is built from 16 residues. The CDR3, as DNA: TGTGCCATCAGTGAGGATTTCCAGGGGCCGAGCACTGAAGCTTTCTTT. As protein: CAISEDFQGPSTEAFF.

The chain couples TRBV20-1 to TRBJ2-1; tentatively, D is TRBD2 (6 bases). Germline V lookup: CDR1 DFQATT, CDR2 SNEGSKA (reference sequence). The CDR3 is 10 amino acids. The germline V and J ends were trimmed by 6 bases and 7 bases, with 7 bases remaining between them. CDR3 nucleotides: TGCAGTGCACTAGCAAATGAGCAGTTCTTC. This codes for CSALANEQFF.

This clonotype was found many times. The chain employs TRBV12-3 or TRBV12-4 and TRBJ2-5; 8 bases map to TRBD1. With V trimmed by 5 bases and J by 4 bases, 3 bases remained unmatched. CDR3 length: 13 amino acids. The CDR3 protein is CASSPGGAETQYF. In DNA form, the CDR3 reads TGTGCCAGCAGTCCAGGGGGCGCAGAGACCCAGTACTTC.

For this clonotype: A read error may account for a junction end that differs from germline. CDR3 in DNA: TGTGCCAGCAGACCATTAGCGGGGCACCAAGGGACCCAGTACTTC. Translating it yields CASRPLAGHQGTQYF. V usage is TRBV7-2 and J usage is TRBJ2-5, with 8 positions matching TRBD2. Germline assignment: CDR1 SGHTA and CDR2 FQGNSA. The length of the CDR3 is 15 residues.

A remark on this clonotype: Germline is not matched at one junction end, which may reflect a read error. J is TRBJ2-1 and V is TRBV7-3; no clear D gene. Germline V CDR1 and CDR2: SGHTA, FQGTGA. The CDR3 contains 14 residues. The CDR3 reads CASSKEVSYNEQFF. The CDR3 bases are TGTGCCAGCAGTAAAGAGGTATCATACAATGAGCAGTTTTTC.

V and J are TRBV12-3 or TRBV12-4 and TRBJ2-7; D unresolved. Trimming pared 4 bases from V and 10 bases from J, leaving 11 bases between. The CDR3 extends over 11 amino acids. CDR3: CASSSSPDQYF. CDR3 nucleotides: TGTGCCAGCAGTTCCTCTCCCGATCAGTACTTC.

At least ten counts were recorded for this clonotype. The chain joins TRBV2 to TRBJ2-5; 9 bases line up with TRBD2. The V and J ends lost 3 bases and 7 bases, in that order; junction bases with no gene match: 6. Per the germline V gene, CDR1 is SNHLY and CDR2 is FYNNEI. The CDR3 has 14 residues. For the CDR3, the DNA is TGTGCCAGCAGTGACGGACTAGCGAGGGGGACCCAGTACTTC. It translates to CASSDGLARGTQYF.

The rearrangement links TRBV5-1 to TRBJ2-7; 9 nucleotides line up with TRBD2. The germline V gene encodes CDR1 SGHRS and CDR2 YFSETQ. V gave up 1 base and J gave up 5 bases; unmatched junction bases: 7. This CDR3 contains 15 residues. The chain's CDR3 is CASSLMAGGINEQYF. CDR3 nucleotide sequence: TGCGCCAGCAGCTTGATGGCGGGGGGGATCAACGAGCAGTACTTC.

The chain employs TRBV6-5 and TRBJ2-2; no reliable D call. The CDR3 spans 13 residues. CDR1 is MNHEY, CDR2 SVGAGI, per germline. Trimming cost V 9 bases and J 0 bases, with 8 bases left between them. The CDR3 spells CASTDTNTGELFF. CDR3 nucleotides: TGTGCCAGTACTGACACGAACACCGGGGAGCTGTTTTTT.

This clonotype was seen a handful of times. The chain is built from TRBV20-1 and TRBJ2-5; D is uncertain. Trimming stripped 4 bases from V and 4 bases from J, with 7 bases between. Germline values: CDR1 DFQATT, CDR2 SNEGSKA (reference sequence). The CDR3 runs to 11 residues. The CDR3 region is CSAKVGETQYF. The CDR3 DNA sequence: TGCAGTGCTAAAGTCGGAGAGACCCAGTACTTC.

The chain is built from TRBV9 and TRBJ2-1, with a tentative D call TRBD2 (5 bases). The germline V gene encodes CDR1 SGDLS and CDR2 YYNGEE. This CDR3 is 15 amino acids long. The V end was cut by 0 bases, the J end by 2 bases, with 9 bases between. The CDR3 DNA reads as TGTGCCAGCAGCGTAGATATCGGGACCTACAATGAGCAGTTCTTC. Amino acids: CASSVDIGTYNEQFF.